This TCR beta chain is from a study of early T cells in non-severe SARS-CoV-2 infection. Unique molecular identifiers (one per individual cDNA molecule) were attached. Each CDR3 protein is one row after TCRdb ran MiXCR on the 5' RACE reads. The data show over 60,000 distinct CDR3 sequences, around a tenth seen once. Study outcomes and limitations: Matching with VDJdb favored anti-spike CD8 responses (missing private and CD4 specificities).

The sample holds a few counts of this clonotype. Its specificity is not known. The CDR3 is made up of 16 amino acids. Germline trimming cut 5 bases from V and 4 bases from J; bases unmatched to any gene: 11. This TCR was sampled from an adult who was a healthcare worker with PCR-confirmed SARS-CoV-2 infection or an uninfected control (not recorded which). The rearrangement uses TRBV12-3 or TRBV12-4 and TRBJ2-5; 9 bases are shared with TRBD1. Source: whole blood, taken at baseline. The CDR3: CASSGPGQGSGETQYF. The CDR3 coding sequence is TGTGCCAGCAGTGGGCCGGGACAGGGATCTGGAGAGACCCAGTACTTC.